This paragraph reports one T cell receptor beta chain. Exclusion of a patient followed from autoimmune disease history or systemic immunosuppression. These data belong to a study of OX40 agonist ivuxolimab in advanced cancers. The ends were cut back, 2 bases at V and 1 base at J, with 12 bases in the middle. The CDR3 spans 15 residues. The V gene's germline CDR1 is SGHRS and CDR2 YFSETQ. Clones were sequenced by immunoSEQ multiplex PCR, and TCRdb holds only the in-frame ones, with some missing. The table shows approximately 37,000 clones, with 84% occurring only once. V and J are TRBV5-1 and TRBJ1-1, with TRBD1 as a possible D gene (6 bases). This TCR was recovered from an adult with an advanced solid tumor such as melanoma, head and neck, liver or kidney cancer. Here the sequenced sample was CD4+ or CD8+ T cells sorted from blood, taken in a trial of the OX40 agonist ivuxolimab. The CDR3 region has the DNA TGCGCCAGCAGCTTAGCCGGGACACGGAACACTGAAGCTTTCTTT. It yields the protein CASSLAGTRNTEAFF.